This T cell receptor (beta chain) originates from a study of technical replicates of blood from a few donors. Data came from immunoSEQ multiplex PCR; TCRdb stores just in-frame clones and leaves some out. Of under 100,000 clones in the sample, about 93% are singletons; the top ten hold approximately 0.25%. Looked up from germline, CDR1 is SEHNR and CDR2 is FQNEAQ (reference sequence). The ends lost 4 bases at V and 3 bases at J; junction bases unmatched: 10. This CDR3 is 16 amino acids long. V and J are TRBV7-9 and TRBJ2-5; 8 bases align to TRBD2. The clonotype comes from a human donor in good health. Material for sequencing was T cells isolated from PBMCs. The CDR3 DNA follows: TGTGCCAGCAGCTCCCCCCTAGCGGGCCCAAAAGAGACCCAGTACTTC. Encoded protein: CASSSPLAGPKETQYF. Supplemented by reference TRBV7-9 and TRBJ2-5, the full variable domain reads DTGVSQNPRHKITKRGQNVTFRCDPISEHNRLYWYRQTLGQGPEFLTYFQNEAQLEKSRLLSDRFSAERPKGSFSTLEIQRTEQGDSAMYLCASSSPLAGPKETQYFGPGTRLLVL.